A single T cell receptor (beta chain) is shown here with its context. This clone's antigen is unknown. No base quality values were provided; no much bigger clone lies one nucleotide off. This sample stems from a study of blood T cell repertoires in COVID-19 (dated by TCRdb to about 2020). Study-level background: The collaborator samples originated in the United States, Italy and Spain and spanned the acute and convalescent phases of COVID-19. The prospective study material was composed of cDNA or gDNA derived from T cells, B-cell-depleted T cells, or PBMCs. Subjects who had been exposed to COVID-19, were actively infected with it, or had recovered from it provided the deeply sampled blood TCRbeta repertoires that made up the dataset. The repertoires were released in a freely available public database meant as a resource for research on the immune response to SARS-CoV-2. Samples were obtained from the ongoing ImmuneRACE study (first 160 participants) and from 1,254 subjects provided by 6 global collaborators. Sample metadata almost always included a de-identified subject ID, COVID-19 status, age in years and sex. Where available, HLA class I and class II types were obtained from metadata supplied by the sample provider rather than from assay-based typing. What the authors observed across the whole study: The amount of clinical and demographic metadata varied by source and participant and was provided uncurated.

Samples from volunteer blood donors who had recovered from COVID-19 were contributed by a second Seattle source. The collaborating institutions used their own protocols to collect whole blood in K2EDTA tubes. Collaborator samples were shipped for TCRbeta analysis as frozen whole blood, isolated PBMCs, or DNA extracted from either sample type. TCRbeta CDR3 regions were amplified from genomic DNA by means of the immunoSEQ Assay, a bias-controlled multiplex PCR. In the paper's pipeline: Within the assay, amplification of reference gene primers was used to estimate how many nucleated cells each sample contained. To quantify the absolute abundance of each unique TCRbeta CDR3 rearrangement, sequence reads were collapsed and filtered. For each sample, productive Simpson clonality was calculated as the square root of Simpson's diversity index over productive rearrangements. TCRdb holds this immuneACCESS table with in-frame rearrangements only. Some clones are missing; in checked studies, unresolved V genes explain under half, and the rest has no known cause. V, J and clone size are those of that table, while D and trimming were read from the DNA. Recorded for this sample are around 150,000 clones; roughly 90% of them occurred a single time. In total, the top ten clones hold 3% to 4.5% of the sample.

CDR1 GTSNPN and CDR2 SVGIG were looked up in the germline V gene (reference sequence). Deletion took 4 bases off V and 3 bases off J, with a span of 7 bases between the germline ends. The CDR3, from cysteine to phenylalanine, totals 12 residues. Left in the record is the CDR3 DNA by itself, 36 bases read in frame from the first base. The V gene is TRBV30 and the J gene is TRBJ1-3, with the D gene not confidently named. The source material was peripheral blood. The TCR comes from a woman aged 60 to 75 who had recovered from COVID-19. In nucleotides, the sequence is TGTGCCTGGAAGGAGGGTGGAAACACCATATATTTT. This gives the protein CAWKEGGNTIYF.